This TCR beta chain was captured by sequencing in a study of T-cell reconstitution after alpha-beta-depleted transplantation in children. The CDR3 covers 11 residues. Germline V CDR1 and CDR2: MNHEY, SMNVEV (reference sequence). V was shortened by 6 bases and J by 5 bases, with 7 bases between the two germline ends. The TCRbeta library incorporated unique molecular identifiers. TCRdb reanalysed the PCR reads using MiXCR and keeps one entry per CDR3 protein. Of 40,000 to 60,000 distinct CDR3 sequences listed, roughly 8.7% were seen once; the top ten hold 27%. This clonotype has at least ten counts. Its matching antigen is unknown. Findings and limits, study-wide: After transplant, at about two months, alpha-beta T cells were reportedly derived from several hundred expanded graft clones. Diversity and T-cell counts at one year after transplant derived mostly from new T cells.

The origin of this receptor is a male patient between 2 and 10 years old who had a stem cell transplant for chronic granulomatous disease, so the T cells may come from the graft donor. This chain joins TRBV27 and TRBJ1-1; no firm D call. The source was PBMCs, mostly from graft donor cells, collected 60 days after TCRalphabeta/CD19-depleted stem cell transplant. The CDR3 is CASRRGTEAFF. CDR3 nucleotides: TGTGCCAGCAGGAGAGGGACTGAAGCTTTCTTT.